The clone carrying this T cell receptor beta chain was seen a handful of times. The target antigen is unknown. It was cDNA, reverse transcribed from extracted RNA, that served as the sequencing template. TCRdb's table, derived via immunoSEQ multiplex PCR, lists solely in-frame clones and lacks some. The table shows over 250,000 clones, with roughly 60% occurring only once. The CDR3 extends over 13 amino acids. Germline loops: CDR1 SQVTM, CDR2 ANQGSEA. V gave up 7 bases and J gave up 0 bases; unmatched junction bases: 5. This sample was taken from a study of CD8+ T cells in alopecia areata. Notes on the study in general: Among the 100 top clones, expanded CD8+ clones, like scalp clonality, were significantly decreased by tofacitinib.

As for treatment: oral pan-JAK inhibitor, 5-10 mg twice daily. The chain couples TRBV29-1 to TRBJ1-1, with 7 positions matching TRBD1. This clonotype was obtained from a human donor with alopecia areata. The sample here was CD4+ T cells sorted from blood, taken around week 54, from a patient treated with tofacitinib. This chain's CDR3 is CSGSTGMNTEAFF. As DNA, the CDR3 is TGCAGCGGATCGACAGGGATGAACACTGAAGCTTTCTTT. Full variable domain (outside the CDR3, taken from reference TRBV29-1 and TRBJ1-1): SAVISQKPSRDICQRGTSLTIQCQVDSQVTMMFWYRQQPGQSLTLIATANQGSEATYESGFVIDKFPISRPNLTFSTLTVSNMSPEDSSIYLCSGSTGMNTEAFFGQGTRLTVV.